One and the same sample provided the 25 T cell receptor beta chains below, sequenced in a study of PD-L1 blockade in urothelial cancer. Sequencing was performed with immunoSEQ multiplex PCR; in TCRdb, only in-frame clones are kept and a portion is missing. This table holds tens of thousands of clones, about 89% found once. The sample consisted of PBMCs, taken around atezolizumab (anti-PD-L1) treatment. The receptors stem from a man in his 60s with urothelial cancer.

The J gene is TRBJ1-1, the V gene TRBV30, with 9 bases identical to TRBD1. Germline CDR1 is GTSNPN and CDR2 is SVGIG (reference sequence). The ends lost 0 bases at V and 5 bases at J; junction bases unmatched: 4. The CDR3 has 14 residues. The CDR3 sequence is CAWSVQGASTEAFF. The CDR3 DNA is TGTGCCTGGAGTGTACAGGGGGCGAGTACTGAAGCTTTCTTT.

The CDR3 DNA reads TGTGCCAGCGGGACAGCGAGCACAGATACGCAGTATTTT. Its translation is CASGTASTDTQYF. The rearrangement links TRBV7-2 to TRBJ2-3; 7 nucleotides agree with TRBD1. This CDR3 has 13 amino acids. The germline gives CDR1 SGHTA, CDR2 FQGNSA. Losses at the gene ends were 8 bases for V and 0 bases for J; bases not matched to a gene: 2.

This rearrangement joins TRBV6-5 to TRBJ1-1; 9 positions agree with TRBD1. This CDR3 region has 15 residues. CDR1 is MNHEY, CDR2 SVGAGI, per germline. J gave up 4 bases and V 0 bases, and 3 bases lay outside the gene matches. DNA of the CDR3: TGTGCCAGCAGTTACTCTGCGACAGGGGGCACTGAAGCTTTCTTT. This translates into CASSYSATGGTEAFF.

CDR3 in DNA: TGTGCCAGCGCATCCGGGACAGCGTATAACTATGGCTACACCTTC. Its protein product is CASASGTAYNYGYTF. The chain carries TRBV28 and TRBJ1-2; 7 nucleotides agree with TRBD1. The CDR3 sequence is 15 residues long. Germline CDR1 reads MDHEN; CDR2 reads SYDVKM. The J segment lost 1 base and the V segment lost 8 bases, leaving 10 bases of the junction unmatched.

This sequence joins TRBV28 and TRBJ2-7; possibly TRBD2 for D (6 bases). Trimming pared 3 bases from V and 4 bases from J, leaving 10 bases between. Germline V lookup: CDR1 MDHEN, CDR2 SYDVKM. The CDR3 sequence is 13 residues long. CDR3 sequence: CASSLAGPYEQYF. CDR3 DNA sequence: TGTGCCAGCAGTTTGGCGGGACCTTACGAGCAGTACTTC.

V gene TRBV7-3 combines with J gene TRBJ2-6; D perhaps matches TRBD2 (6 bases). V lost 2 bases, J lost 4 bases, and 9 bases lay in between. There are 15 residues in the CDR3. Germline V gene lookup returns CDR1 SGHTA and CDR2 FQGTGA. The CDR3 sequence: CASSLGGSGANVLTF. As DNA, the CDR3 is TGTGCCAGCAGCTTAGGAGGGTCCGGGGCCAACGTCCTGACTTTC. The variable domain in full, completed from reference TRBV7-3 and TRBJ2-6, reads GAGVSQTPSNKVTEKGKYVELRCDPISGHTALYWYRQSLGQGPEFLIYFQGTGAADDSGLPNDRFFAVRPEGSVSTLKIQRTERGDSAVYLCASSLGGSGANVLTFGAGSRLTVL.

CDR3 amino acids: CASSSGGLAGGLEQYF. CDR3 nucleotides: TGCGCCAGCAGTTCAGGCGGGCTAGCGGGGGGTCTCGAGCAGTACTTC. The V gene is TRBV5-1, the J gene TRBJ2-7; 11 positions agree with TRBD2. Unmatched junction bases numbered 13, after V lost 5 bases and J lost 6 bases. The CDR3 consists of 16 residues. Germline loops: CDR1 SGHRS, CDR2 YFSETQ.

The chain has TRBV11-2 and TRBJ2-1, with no clear D. Trimming took off 2 bases at V and 0 bases at J, with 5 bases between the two ends. Germline CDR1 reads SGHAT; CDR2 reads FQNNGV. This CDR3 contains 14 residues. The CDR3 sequence is CASSLLVSYNEQFF. The CDR3 nucleotides are TGTGCCAGCAGCTTACTAGTCTCCTACAATGAGCAGTTCTTC. The full variable domain, with the rest looked up from reference TRBV11-2 and TRBJ2-1, is EAGVAQSPRYKIIEKRQSVAFWCNPISGHATLYWYQQILGQGPKLLIQFQNNGVVDDSQLPKDRFSAERLKGVDSTLKIQPAKLEDSAVYLCASSLLVSYNEQFFGPGTRLTVL.

The chain is built from TRBV30 and TRBJ1-5, with D perhaps TRBD1 (5 bases). V was pared by 1 base and J by 5 bases, with 9 bases between. The CDR3 is 13 residues long. CDR1 is GTSNPN and CDR2 is SVGIG in the germline V gene (reference sequence). The CDR3 region is CAWSEAGHQPQHF. In DNA form, the CDR3 reads TGTGCCTGGAGTGAGGCAGGGCATCAGCCCCAGCATTTT.

The chain recombines TRBV6-5 with TRBJ2-7; TRBD2 agrees at 9 bases. This CDR3 is built from 15 residues. From germline, CDR1 is MNHEY and CDR2 SVGAGI. Trimming cost V 6 bases and J 2 bases; bases outside gene matches: 8. CDR3 in amino acids: CASRIGLASPYEQYF. Written as DNA, the CDR3 is TGTGCCAGCAGAATAGGACTAGCGTCTCCCTACGAGCAGTACTTC.

The J gene is TRBJ2-1, the V gene TRBV2; tentatively, D is TRBD1 (5 bases). The CDR3 totals 12 residues. CDR1 and CDR2 (germline): SNHLY, FYNNEI. V was pared by 4 bases and J by 7 bases, with 8 bases between. The CDR3 region has the DNA TGTGCCAGCAGTGTTGACAGAAATGAGCAGTTCTTC. This gives the protein CASSVDRNEQFF.

This chain links TRBV4-1 with TRBJ2-1; 9 bases match TRBD2. The CDR3 is made up of 17 amino acids. V was pared by 3 bases and J by 0 bases, with 6 bases of the junction left unmatched. Germline CDR1 MGHRA, CDR2 YSYEKL. The CDR3 region has the DNA TGCGCCAGCAGCCACCCACTAGCGGGCCTCTCCTACAATGAGCAGTTCTTC. Amino acid sequence: CASSHPLAGLSYNEQFF.

This chain connects TRBV18 to TRBJ2-1; D unclear. Trimming left V 3 bases short and J 5 bases short, with 8 bases between. CDR3 length equals 13 residues. In germline, CDR1 is KGHSH, CDR2 LQKENI. CDR3: CASSPELDNEQFF. CDR3 bases: TGTGCCAGCTCACCGGAGTTGGACAATGAGCAGTTCTTC.

The chain recombines TRBV14 with TRBJ2-3, with 9 bases aligning to TRBD2. The germline gives CDR1 SGHDN, CDR2 FVKESK. The CDR3 contains 13 residues. Trimming at V came to 7 bases and at J to 5 bases, leaving 4 bases not matched to a gene. The CDR3 sequence: CASTGTSRDTQYF. The CDR3 DNA follows: TGTGCCAGCACCGGGACTAGCCGAGATACGCAGTATTTT.

The rearrangement uses TRBV19 and TRBJ1-4; perhaps TRBD1 as D (5 bases). CDR3 length equals 16 residues. V was cut by 5 bases and J by 5 bases, with 18 bases left in between. Germline-derived CDR1 and CDR2 are LNHDA and SQIVND (reference sequence). Here the CDR3 reads CASSFSLGLPNEKLFF. CDR3 bases: TGTGCCAGTAGTTTTAGTTTGGGGCTGCCGAATGAAAAACTGTTTTTT.

The V gene is TRBV5-1, the J gene TRBJ2-1; TRBD2 matches at 10 bases. The ends lost 3 bases at V and 0 bases at J; junction bases unmatched: 9. Germline assignment: CDR1 SGHRS and CDR2 YFSETQ. The CDR3 consists of 18 residues. The CDR3 DNA reads TGCGCCAGCAGCTGGGACGGCCTAGCGGGAGCCTCCTACAATGAGCAGTTCTTC. Its protein product is CASSWDGLAGASYNEQFF. Full variable domain (missing parts from reference TRBV5-1 and TRBJ2-1): KAGVTQTPRYLIKTRGQQVTLSCSPISGHRSVSWYQQTPGQGLQFLFEYFSETQRNKGNFPGRFSGRQFSNSRSEMNVSTLELGDSALYLCASSWDGLAGASYNEQFFGPGTRLTVL.

This clone was observed once. J is TRBJ2-7 and V is TRBV6-1, with TRBD2 as a possible D gene (7 bases). The germline gives CDR1 MNHNS, CDR2 SASEGT. The CDR3 is 16 residues long. Trimming cost V 3 bases and J 1 base, with 16 bases left between them. CDR3 sequence (DNA): TGTGCCAGCAGTGAGGTGGGGGGGGCCCTGTCCTACGAGCAGTACTTC. It codes for CASSEVGGALSYEQYF.

In its sample, this clone was seen once. The rearrangement joins TRBV6-1 to TRBJ1-4; D may be TRBD1 (5 bases). This CDR3 is 15 amino acids long. Germline V lookup: CDR1 MNHNS, CDR2 SASEGT. V lost 8 bases, J lost 4 bases, and 17 bases lay in between. The CDR3: CASRRVGAGNEKLFF. The CDR3 region has the DNA TGTGCCAGCCGCAGGGTAGGAGCGGGTAATGAAAAACTGTTTTTT.

As regards this clone: Mismatch with germline at one junction end may stem from a read error. The rearrangement links TRBV2 to TRBJ1-6; no reliable D call. The CDR3 loop spans 13 amino acids. Germline-derived CDR1 and CDR2 are SNHLY and FYNNEI. CDR3 DNA sequence: TGTGCCAGCAGGGAAGTCCGGAATTCACCCCTCCACTTT. Protein product: CASREVRNSPLHF.

V gene TRBV7-9 combines with J gene TRBJ2-7; 8 bases align to TRBD1. The CDR3 spans 14 residues. Germline V gene lookup returns CDR1 SEHNR and CDR2 FQNEAQ (reference sequence). Trimming at V came to 5 bases and at J to 5 bases, leaving 8 bases not matched to a gene. The CDR3 DNA follows: TGTGCCAGCAGCACCGGGACAGGTCGTCACGAGCAGTACTTC. Protein: CASSTGTGRHEQYF.

The sample holds one count of this clone. The chain joins TRBV1 to TRBJ1-4; TRBD1 was called by the table and not checked on the DNA. TRBV1 is flagged as a pseudogene. CDR3 length: 17 residues. CDR3 nucleotides: TGCACCAGCAGCCAAGACTGGACAGGCCCAACTAATGAAAAACTGTTTTTT. Translated, it gives CTSSQDWTGPTNEKLFF.

The rearrangement links TRBV11-2 to TRBJ2-7; the match to TRBD1 covers 7 bases. J lost 3 bases, V lost 5 bases, and 7 bases had no gene match. There are 14 residues in the CDR3. Germline values: CDR1 SGHAT, CDR2 FQNNGV. DNA for the CDR3: TGTGCCAGCAGCCTCGACCGGGACAGCTACGAGCAGTACTTC. This codes for CASSLDRDSYEQYF.

The chain recombines TRBV5-1 with TRBJ1-1, with 8 bases aligning to TRBD1. The CDR3 runs 14 residues. Germline lookup yields CDR1 SGHRS and CDR2 YFSETQ. V was clipped by 4 bases and J by 1 base; unmatched bases: 3. The CDR3 loop is CASSPGQANTEAFF. CDR3 DNA: TGCGCCAGCAGCCCGGGACAGGCGAACACTGAAGCTTTCTTT.

The chain links TRBV19 to TRBJ1-2; 7 bases agree with TRBD1. The CDR3 extends over 14 amino acids. CDR1 LNHDA and CDR2 SQIVND come from the germline V gene (reference sequence). V was pared by 4 bases and J by 3 bases, with 5 bases of the junction left unmatched. CDR3 coding DNA: TGTGCCAGTAGTACCGGGACAGACTACTATGGCTACACCTTC. It encodes CASSTGTDYYGYTF.

As regards this clone: Other nucleotide sequences in the sample specify the same CDR3. The V and J genes are TRBV5-1 and TRBJ2-5; 7 nucleotides line up with TRBD1. V lost 0 bases, J lost 3 bases, and 5 bases stayed unmatched. The V gene's germline CDR1 is SGHRS and CDR2 YFSETQ. This CDR3 is built from 15 residues. For the CDR3, the DNA is TGCGCCAGCAGCTTGGCAGGGACAGAGAAAGAGACCCAGTACTTC. It specifies CASSLAGTEKETQYF.